This is a list of T cell receptor beta chains from one sample in a study of T-cell reconstitution after alpha-beta-depleted transplantation in children. TCRdb reprocessed the PCR reads via MiXCR and lists one record per CDR3 protein. Of hundreds of thousands of distinct CDR3 sequences in the sample, approximately 12% are singletons; the top ten hold roughly 2.8%. This specimen was PBMCs from the stem cell graft donor, taken from the stem cell graft. The origin of the receptors is a human donor who donated a stem cell graft to a child with acute lymphoblastic leukemia. The CDR3 runs from the conserved cysteine through the conserved F or W. The order of the fields is V gene, clone size, J gene, D gene, CDR3 DNA, CDR3 protein. A D gene is named only where the DNA matches it firmly. Some rows mark clone size as missing; the rest say once, few, many or name a class of expanded clone.

V gene: TRBV6-5
clone size: many
J gene: TRBJ2-3
D gene: .
CDR3 DNA: TGTGCCAGCAGCTTCGACAGCACAGATACGCAGTATTTT
CDR3 protein: CASSFDSTDTQYF

V gene: TRBV12-3/TRBV12-4
clone size: many
J gene: TRBJ1-2
D gene: TRBD1
CDR3 DNA: TGTGCCAGCAGTCCAGGGGGGGGACATGGCTACACCTTC
CDR3 protein: CASSPGGGHGYTF

V gene: TRBV12-3/TRBV12-4
clone size: many
J gene: TRBJ1-4
D gene: .
CDR3 DNA: TGTGCCAGCAGTGCATTCAGGGGAACTAATGAAAAACTGTTTTTT
CDR3 protein: CASSAFRGTNEKLFF

V gene: TRBV11-3
clone size: few
J gene: TRBJ2-1
D gene: TRBD1
CDR3 DNA: TGTGCCAGCAGCGGATACAGGGGAGAGCAGTTCTTC
CDR3 protein: CASSGYRGEQFF

V gene: TRBV5-1
clone size: .
J gene: TRBJ2-5
D gene: .
CDR3 DNA: TGCGCCAGCAGCACTGTCGGAGTGGACCAGTACTTC
CDR3 protein: CASSTVGVDQYF

V gene: TRBV5-5
clone size: many
J gene: TRBJ1-1
D gene: .
CDR3 DNA: TGTGCCAGCAGCATCGACAGGTGGAACACTGAAGCTTTCTTT
CDR3 protein: CASSIDRWNTEAFF

V gene: TRBV5-1
clone size: many
J gene: TRBJ2-4
D gene: TRBD1
CDR3 DNA: TGCGCCAGCAGCTTGGACGCGGCACAGGGGCGGAACATTCAGTACTTC
CDR3 protein: CASSLDAAQGRNIQYF

V gene: TRBV5-1
clone size: many
J gene: TRBJ2-1
D gene: TRBD1
CDR3 DNA: TGCGCCAGCAGCTTGGTTGACAGGGTCGGCAATGAGCAGTTCTTC
CDR3 protein: CASSLVDRVGNEQFF

V gene: TRBV5-1
clone size: few
J gene: TRBJ2-3
D gene: .
CDR3 DNA: TGCGCCAGCAACAGAGACGGGGGCACAGATACGCAGTATTTT
CDR3 protein: CASNRDGGTDTQYF

V gene: TRBV19
clone size: many
J gene: TRBJ1-1
D gene: TRBD1
CDR3 DNA: TGTGCCAGTATTCGCCGTTTGGGGACAGGGGGGGTTAACACTGAAGCTTTCTTT
CDR3 protein: CASIRRLGTGGVNTEAFF

V gene: TRBV3-1
clone size: many
J gene: TRBJ2-4
D gene: .
CDR3 DNA: TGTGCCAGCAGTTCCGAGGGACTAGCCAAAAACATTCAGTACTTC
CDR3 protein: CASSSEGLAKNIQYF

V gene: TRBV12-3/TRBV12-4
clone size: many
J gene: TRBJ1-2
D gene: .
CDR3 DNA: TGTGCCAGCAGCTTCAGGGAAATCTATGGCTACACCTTC
CDR3 protein: CASSFREIYGYTF

V gene: TRBV12-3/TRBV12-4
clone size: many
J gene: TRBJ1-2
D gene: .
CDR3 DNA: TGTGCCAGCAGGGATTACACAGAGAACTATGGCTACACCTTC
CDR3 protein: CASRDYTENYGYTF

V gene: TRBV6-5
clone size: many
J gene: TRBJ2-1
D gene: TRBD1
CDR3 DNA: TGTGCCAGCAGACCAGGGACAGGGGGCAATGAGCAGTTCTTC
CDR3 protein: CASRPGTGGNEQFF

V gene: TRBV4-3
clone size: .
J gene: TRBJ2-1
D gene: TRBD2
CDR3 DNA: TGCGCCAGCAGTCGCGGGGCTAGCGGGGGGCCTTGCAATGAGCAGTTCTTC
CDR3 protein: CASSRGASGGPCNEQFF

V gene: TRBV2
clone size: few
J gene: TRBJ1-5
D gene: .
CDR3 DNA: TGTGCCAGCAGGGAAAGGGTTAGCAATCAGCCCCAGCATTTT
CDR3 protein: CASRERVSNQPQHF

V gene: TRBV12-3/TRBV12-4
clone size: many
J gene: TRBJ1-5
D gene: .
CDR3 DNA: TGTGCCAGCACCTTAACTGGGGCACAGCCCCAGCATTTT
CDR3 protein: CASTLTGAQPQHF

V gene: TRBV14
clone size: many
J gene: TRBJ2-5
D gene: TRBD2
CDR3 DNA: TGTGCCAGCAGCCAAGACATACAGCGGGGCCAAGAGACCCAGTACTTC
CDR3 protein: CASSQDIQRGQETQYF

V gene: TRBV28
clone size: many
J gene: TRBJ2-3
D gene: TRBD2
CDR3 DNA: TGTGCCAGCAGTTCCCCGGCAGCGGGGGCCACAGATACGCAGTATTTT
CDR3 protein: CASSSPAAGATDTQYF

V gene: TRBV12-3/TRBV12-4
clone size: many
J gene: TRBJ2-1
D gene: TRBD1
CDR3 DNA: TGTGCCAGCAGTCCTGACAGGGGCCTTTACAATGAGCAGTTCTTC
CDR3 protein: CASSPDRGLYNEQFF

V gene: TRBV19
clone size: many
J gene: TRBJ2-1
D gene: TRBD2
CDR3 DNA: TGTGCCACCGGGGGACTAGCGGTCTACAATGAGCAGTTCTTC
CDR3 protein: CATGGLAVYNEQFF

V gene: TRBV7-9
clone size: many
J gene: TRBJ2-1
D gene: TRBD2
CDR3 DNA: TGTGCCAGCAGCTTGGCTGGGACTAGCGGAGATGAGCAGTTCTTC
CDR3 protein: CASSLAGTSGDEQFF

V gene: TRBV28
clone size: many
J gene: TRBJ2-3
D gene: TRBD1
CDR3 DNA: TGTGCCAGCAGTTCCTCCGGACAGGGGGCGCCGGGACTACCAGATACGCAGTATTTT
CDR3 protein: CASSSSGQGAPGLPDTQYF

V gene: TRBV30
clone size: .
J gene: TRBJ2-7
D gene: TRBD1
CDR3 DNA: TGTGCCTGGAGTCCCACGGACAGGGGAGAATACGAGCAGTACTTC
CDR3 protein: CAWSPTDRGEYEQYF

V gene: TRBV6-2/TRBV6-3
clone size: many
J gene: TRBJ2-2
D gene: .
CDR3 DNA: TGTGCCAGCAGTTACGTTTTGGGGCGCGGGGACACCGGGGAGCTGTTTTTT
CDR3 protein: CASSYVLGRGDTGELFF

V gene: TRBV10-2
clone size: many
J gene: TRBJ1-5
D gene: .
CDR3 DNA: TGCGCCAGCAGTGACCTCAGAAGGCATCAGCCCCAGCATTTT
CDR3 protein: CASSDLRRHQPQHF

V gene: TRBV6-6
clone size: many
J gene: TRBJ1-1
D gene: .
CDR3 DNA: TGTGCCAGCACCCCATATAGCACTGAAGCTTTCTTT
CDR3 protein: CASTPYSTEAFF

V gene: TRBV10-3
clone size: many
J gene: TRBJ2-1
D gene: TRBD2
CDR3 DNA: TGTGCCATCCAATATGGGGGGGGTCGGCACAATGAGCAGTTCTTC
CDR3 protein: CAIQYGGGRHNEQFF

V gene: TRBV7-9
clone size: few
J gene: TRBJ2-3
D gene: .
CDR3 DNA: TGTGCCGTCACATCCGATACGCAGTATTTT
CDR3 protein: CAVTSDTQYF